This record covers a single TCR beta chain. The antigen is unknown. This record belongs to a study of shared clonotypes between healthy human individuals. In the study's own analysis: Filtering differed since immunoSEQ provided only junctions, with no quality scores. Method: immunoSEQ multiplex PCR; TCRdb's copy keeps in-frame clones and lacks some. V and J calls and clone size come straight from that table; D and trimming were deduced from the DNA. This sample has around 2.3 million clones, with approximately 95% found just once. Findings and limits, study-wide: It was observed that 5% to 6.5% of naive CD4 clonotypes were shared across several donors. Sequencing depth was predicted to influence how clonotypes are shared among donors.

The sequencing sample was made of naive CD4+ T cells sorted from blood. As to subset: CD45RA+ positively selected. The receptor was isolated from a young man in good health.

CDR3 loop: CASSRPGLSGANVLTF. DNA for the CDR3: TGTGCCAGCTCACGACCAGGCCTCTCTGGGGCCAACGTCCTGACTTTC. This sequence joins TRBV18 and TRBJ2-6, with D hard to call. This CDR3 has 16 residues. Per the germline V gene, CDR1 is KGHSH and CDR2 is LQKENI. The V end was cut by 4 bases, the J end by 0 bases, with 10 bases between.